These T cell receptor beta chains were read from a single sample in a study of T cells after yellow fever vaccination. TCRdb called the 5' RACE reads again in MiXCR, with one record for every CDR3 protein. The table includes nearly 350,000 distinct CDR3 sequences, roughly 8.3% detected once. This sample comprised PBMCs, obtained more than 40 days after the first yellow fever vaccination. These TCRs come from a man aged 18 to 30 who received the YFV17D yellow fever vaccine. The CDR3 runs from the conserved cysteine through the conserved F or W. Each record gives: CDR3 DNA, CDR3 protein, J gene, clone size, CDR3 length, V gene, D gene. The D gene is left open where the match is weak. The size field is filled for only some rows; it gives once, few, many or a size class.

TGTGCCAGCTCACCAGAGGTCCATCGGGGCTACACCTTC,CASSPEVHRGYTF,TRBJ1-2,many,13,TRBV18,.
TGTGCCAGCAGCCCCAGGGTCACATACTCTGGAAACACCATATATTTT,CASSPRVTYSGNTIYF,TRBJ1-3,few,16,TRBV9,.
TGTGCCAGCAGTTTATGGGGGGCTCGGGAGACCCAGTACTTC,CASSLWGARETQYF,TRBJ2-5,few,14,TRBV12-3/TRBV12-4,.
TGTGCCAGCAGCTTATCCAGGGGCAACTACGAGCAGTACTTC,CASSLSRGNYEQYF,TRBJ2-7,few,14,TRBV7-2,.
TGCGCCAGCACGGGACAGAACACAGATACGCAGTATTTT,CASTGQNTDTQYF,TRBJ2-3,many,13,TRBV5-1,TRBD1
TGTGCCAGCAACAAGGCGGGGGTACCGCCTGACGAGCAGTACTTC,CASNKAGVPPDEQYF,TRBJ2-7,many,15,TRBV27,TRBD2
TGCGCCAGCAGCCCGTCGGGGGACAGGGACGGGACTTTCTTT,CASSPSGDRDGTFF,TRBJ1-1,.,14,TRBV5-1,TRBD1
TGTGCCAGCAGTTACAGGATTACCGAACAGGATGGCTACACCTTC,CASSYRITEQDGYTF,TRBJ1-2,few,15,TRBV6-5,.
TGTGCCAGCAGCCCCGCGCAGGGGAACTATGGCTACACCTTC,CASSPAQGNYGYTF,TRBJ1-2,many,14,TRBV7-2,.
TGCAGCGTTGACAGCGTGAACTACAATGAGCAGTTCTTC,CSVDSVNYNEQFF,TRBJ2-1,many,13,TRBV29-1,.
TGTGCCAGCAGCTTAGGCGCTGCGGGCGGGGGAAAAGACTACGAGCAGTACTTC,CASSLGAAGGGKDYEQYF,TRBJ2-7,.,18,TRBV11-1,TRBD2
TGTGCCAGCAGCCAGGGGACAGGGGGCTACCAAGAGACCCAGTACTTC,CASSQGTGGYQETQYF,TRBJ2-5,.,16,TRBV14,TRBD1
TGCGCCAGCAGTGGCCCGGGACTAGCGGGGGCTCTTAGCTCCTACAATGAGCAGTTCTTC,CASSGPGLAGALSSYNEQFF,TRBJ2-1,few,20,TRBV10-2,TRBD2
TGCGCCAGCAGCCAGGATCCCGGGACGAGGAACACTGAAGCTTTCTTT,CASSQDPGTRNTEAFF,TRBJ1-1,.,16,TRBV4-3,.
TGTGCCAGCAGCTTAGGTCGACACTTTAACACCGGGGAGCTGTTTTTT,CASSLGRHFNTGELFF,TRBJ2-2,few,16,TRBV7-9,.
TGCGCCAGCAGTCATCCAGGGTGGCAGCCCCAGCATTTT,CASSHPGWQPQHF,TRBJ1-5,few,13,TRBV23-1,.
TGTTCCAGCAGCAGGGGACCATATAGCAATCAGCCCCAGCATTTT,CSSSRGPYSNQPQHF,TRBJ1-5,.,15,TRBV7-2,.
TGTGCCAGCTCACCACCGCTCCTCTCTGGAAACACCATATATTTT,CASSPPLLSGNTIYF,TRBJ1-3,.,15,TRBV18,.
TGTGCCAGCAGTTTATCCGTGGGAGGGGGAAATCAGCCCCAGCATTTT,CASSLSVGGGNQPQHF,TRBJ1-5,.,16,TRBV27,.
TGCGCCAGCAGCCCCCTGCCGGGGATTGAAAACATTCAGTACTTC,CASSPLPGIENIQYF,TRBJ2-4,few,15,TRBV4-1,.
TGTGCCAGCAGTACAGGGGGATCCCCCTACGAGCAGTACTTC,CASSTGGSPYEQYF,TRBJ2-7,.,14,TRBV12-3/TRBV12-4,TRBD1
TGTGCCAGCAGCTTTTTGGGGACAGGGGGGTATCAGCCCCAGCATTTT,CASSFLGTGGYQPQHF,TRBJ1-5,.,16,TRBV7-2,TRBD1
TGTGCCAGCACCCAAAACAAAGGGTCTCGGGAGACCCAGTACTTC,CASTQNKGSRETQYF,TRBJ2-5,few,15,TRBV12-3/TRBV12-4,.
TGTGCCAGCAGTTCGGGGAGGACAGTCTACGAGCAGTACTTC,CASSSGRTVYEQYF,TRBJ2-7,many,14,TRBV6-5,.
TGTGCCAGCAGCCCTGCGGGGGGGTATAACAATGAGCAGTTCTTC,CASSPAGGYNNEQFF,TRBJ2-1,few,15,TRBV7-9,TRBD2
TGTGCCAGCAGTCCCCGGGGCACCCGGGGGAACACTGAAGCTTTCTTT,CASSPRGTRGNTEAFF,TRBJ1-1,.,16,TRBV12-3/TRBV12-4,.
TGTGCCAGCAGTACGGGACACTTCTACGAGCAGTACTTC,CASSTGHFYEQYF,TRBJ2-7,.,13,TRBV12-3/TRBV12-4,.
TGCAGTGCTAGGCGGACCAGCGGGGGGCTTGAGCAGTTCTTC,CSARRTSGGLEQFF,TRBJ2-1,few,14,TRBV20-1,TRBD2
TGCAGCGTCCGTGGGACAGAGTCGGGAGAGACCCAGTACTTC,CSVRGTESGETQYF,TRBJ2-5,many,14,TRBV29-1,TRBD1
TGCGCCAGCGCGCCCAGGGCTAGCGGGACAGATACGCAGTATTTT,CASAPRASGTDTQYF,TRBJ2-3,.,15,TRBV5-1,TRBD2
TGTGCCAGTAGTATTAACAGGAACACTGAAGCTTTCTTT,CASSINRNTEAFF,TRBJ1-1,few,13,TRBV19,.
TGCGCCAGCAGCTTGAACACCGATCAGCCCCAGCATTTT,CASSLNTDQPQHF,TRBJ1-5,few,13,TRBV5-1,.
TGTGCCAGCAGTTACTCACAGTTAAATCAGCCCCAGCATTTT,CASSYSQLNQPQHF,TRBJ1-5,.,14,TRBV6-7,.
TGTGCCAGCAGCTTACTATTCCTCGGGACCCAAGAGACCCAGTACTTC,CASSLLFLGTQETQYF,TRBJ2-5,many,16,TRBV7-9,.
TGTGCCAGCAGCCACAGGGAGGACTATGGCTACACCTTC,CASSHREDYGYTF,TRBJ1-2,.,13,TRBV6-2/TRBV6-3,.
TGTGCCAGCAGTTTCTCGACTAGCGGGGGGAACTACGAGCAGTACTTC,CASSFSTSGGNYEQYF,TRBJ2-7,many,16,TRBV6-2/TRBV6-3,TRBD2
TGTGCCAGCAGCCGGGGGGGCAATGAGCAGTTCTTC,CASSRGGNEQFF,TRBJ2-1,many,12,TRBV7-9,TRBD2
TGTGCCAGCAGCTTAAGGGAGTCAGATACGCAGTATTTT,CASSLRESDTQYF,TRBJ2-3,few,13,TRBV7-2,.
TGTGCCAGTAGTAGACAGGGGGGAAACATTCAGTACTTC,CASSRQGGNIQYF,TRBJ2-4,few,13,TRBV19,TRBD1
TGTGCCAGCAGCCAAGATCAGGTGGGGGGAAATGGAAACACCATATATTTT,CASSQDQVGGNGNTIYF,TRBJ1-3,.,17,TRBV4-2,.
TGCGCCAGCAGCTCCACACAGTTGGGAGATACGCAGTATTTT,CASSSTQLGDTQYF,TRBJ2-3,few,14,TRBV5-1,.
TGTGCCAGCTCACCCTGGAGGGGGCCAAGCACAGATACGCAGTATTTT,CASSPWRGPSTDTQYF,TRBJ2-3,few,16,TRBV18,.
TGTGCCACCAAGGACTATGGCTACACCTTC,CATKDYGYTF,TRBJ1-2,.,10,TRBV6-5,.
TGCAGTGCTAGAGATGGTGGGCAGGGCTATGGCTACACCTTC,CSARDGGQGYGYTF,TRBJ1-2,many,14,TRBV20-1,.
TGTGCCAGCAGCTTAGCGCTAGCGGGGGCCCTCCCAAAGGGGGCCAACGTCCTGACTTTC,CASSLALAGALPKGANVLTF,TRBJ2-6,few,20,TRBV7-2,TRBD2
TGCGCCAGCAGCGCTTCAATAGTGTGGCTAGCGGGGGGCCAGGGCTCCTACAATGAGCAGTTCTTC,CASSASIVWLAGGQGSYNEQFF,TRBJ2-1,few,22,TRBV5-1,TRBD2
TGCAGTGCTCCGAGGACTAGCGGGGGCAATGAGCAGTTCTTC,CSAPRTSGGNEQFF,TRBJ2-1,few,14,TRBV20-1,TRBD2
TGTGCCAGCAGCTGGCCACCGGGACTAGCGGGGGGGAGCTCCTACAATGAGCAGTTCTTC,CASSWPPGLAGGSSYNEQFF,TRBJ2-1,.,20,TRBV11-2,TRBD2